The rows below give T cell receptor beta chains drawn from one sample of a study of Ad26.COV2.S vaccination and SARS-CoV-2 variants. The assay was immunoSEQ multiplex PCR, and TCRdb's table has in-frame clones only and misses some. Of a few hundred thousand clones in the sample, 88% were seen once. Sequenced material: peripheral blood, taken in a trial of Ad26.COV2.S vaccine versus placebo. The receptors derive from a person between 18 and 59 years old who received the Ad26.COV2.S COVID-19 vaccine or a placebo. Each CDR3 is given with its conserved first and last residue. Fields, in order: J gene, V gene, clone size, D gene, CDR3 length, CDR3 protein, CDR3 DNA. A D gene is named only where the DNA matches it firmly. Rows give clone size only sometimes, using once, few, many, or a class for an expanded clone.

>TRBJ2-5|TRBV5-1|-|TRBD1|14
CASSRTGAAETQYF
TGCGCCAGCAGCCGCACAGGGGCGGCGGAGACCCAGTACTTC
>TRBJ2-1|TRBV7-2|-|-|16
CASSSRGTISYNEQFF
TGTGCCAGCAGCTCGAGGGGAACAATCTCCTACAATGAGCAGTTCTTC
>TRBJ2-2|TRBV19|-|-|19
CASSTPARSVLSNTGELFF
TGTGCCAGTAGTACCCCGGCCAGGTCAGTACTATCGAACACCGGGGAGCTGTTTTTT
>TRBJ1-6|TRBV19|-|-|15
CATSYGTSYNSPLHF
TGTGCCACCTCATATGGTACCTCCTATAATTCACCCCTCCACTTT
>TRBJ1-1|TRBV6-6|few|TRBD1|11
CASKDRVEAFF
TGTGCCAGCAAGGACAGGGTTGAAGCTTTCTTT
>TRBJ2-3|TRBV9|-|TRBD1|16
CASSVVGQGNTDTQYF
TGTGCCAGCAGCGTGGTGGGACAGGGAAACACAGATACGCAGTATTTT
>TRBJ2-3|TRBV5-6|-|-|18
CASSSSRRIADPPDTQYF
TGTGCCAGCAGCTCTTCCCGCAGGATAGCGGACCCGCCCGATACGCAGTATTTT
>TRBJ1-1|TRBV5-1|-|-|13
CASSLSLHTEAFF
TGCGCCAGCAGCTTATCCCTGCACACTGAAGCTTTCTTT
>TRBJ1-4|TRBV5-1|-|-|11
CASSLDEKLFF
TGCGCCAGCAGCTTGGATGAAAAACTGTTTTTT
>TRBJ1-2|TRBV18|once|-|13
CASSHREDYGYTF
TGTGCCAGCTCACACAGGGAGGACTATGGCTACACCTTC
>TRBJ2-2|TRBV7-9|-|-|17
CASSAIKGLLNTGELFF
TGTGCCAGCAGCGCCATCAAGGGCCTTCTCAACACCGGGGAGCTGTTTTTT
>TRBJ1-2|TRBV7-9|-|-|15
CASRGPQTNEGGYTF
TGTGCCAGCAGGGGGCCCCAAACGAACGAAGGGGGCTACACCTTC
>TRBJ2-7|TRBV7-8|once|-|15
CASSRRESMSHEQYF
TGTGCCAGCAGCCGCCGGGAGTCCATGAGCCACGAGCAGTACTTC
>TRBJ2-5|TRBV2|-|-|14
CASREDRHQETQYF
TGTGCCAGCAGAGAGGACAGACACCAAGAGACCCAGTACTTC
>TRBJ2-3|TRBV4-1|-|-|14
CASSQVGLLDTQYF
TGCGCCAGCAGCCAAGTGGGCCTTTTGGATACGCAGTATTTT
>TRBJ2-7|TRBV7-9|-|-|13
CASSPGPVDEQYF
TGTGCCAGCAGCCCGGGACCGGTCGACGAGCAGTACTTC
>TRBJ1-2|TRBV10-3|-|-|15
CAISEIGGWDYGYTF
TGTGCCATCAGTGAAATTGGCGGGTGGGACTATGGCTACACCTTC
>TRBJ1-1|TRBV19|-|TRBD1|16
CASSLRKDRANTEAFF
TGTGCCAGTAGTCTACGGAAGGACAGGGCGAACACTGAAGCTTTCTTT
>TRBJ2-2|TRBV9|once|-|13
CASSVTPAGELFF
TGTGCCAGCAGCGTAACCCCGGCCGGGGAGCTGTTTTTT
>TRBJ2-7|TRBV7-9|-|-|13
CASSIPGASEQYF
TGTGCCAGCAGCATTCCAGGGGCCTCCGAGCAGTACTTC
>TRBJ2-1|TRBV7-9|-|TRBD1|15
CASDPPGTGDNEQFF
TGTGCCAGCGACCCTCCTGGGACAGGAGACAATGAGCAGTTCTTC
>TRBJ2-5|TRBV28|-|-|14
CASSPLGGWETQYF
TGTGCCAGCAGTCCGCTGGGGGGTTGGGAGACCCAGTACTTC
>TRBJ2-2|TRBV6-2/TRBV6-3|-|-|14
CASSYVQVPGELFF
TGTGCCAGCAGTTACGTCCAGGTTCCCGGGGAGCTGTTTTTT